The next 10 T cell receptor beta chains were all read from a single sample in a study of human T cells and chemical hapten exposure. TCRdb itself ran the RACE reads through MiXCR, one entry per CDR3 protein. This table has some 90,000 distinct CDR3 sequences, more than 9.5% appearing once. Time point indicated: patch test 2, 6 weeks after DPC sensitization. Stated treatment: therapeutic diphenylcyclopropenone sensitization with weekly scalp DPC. The source material was whole blood, sampled in connection with sensitization to the hapten diphenylcyclopropenone (DPC). The receptors stem from a middle-aged woman with alopecia areata. Some clones in this sample may be carry-over from other donors' samples.

Only a few counts were recorded for this clonotype. The V and J genes are TRBV29-1 and TRBJ1-2, with 7 bases identical to TRBD1. The CDR3 totals 17 residues. V gave up 4 bases and J gave up 3 bases; unmatched junction bases: 17. In germline, CDR1 is SQVTM, CDR2 ANQGSEA. CDR3 sequence (DNA): TGCAGCGTTGGCGGGAGGGGACAGCGCCTTGGGGACTATGGCTACACCTTC. Translating it yields CSVGGRGQRLGDYGYTF.

The rearrangement uses TRBV20-1 and TRBJ1-5, with D hard to call. Trimming left V 1 base short and J 5 bases short, with 6 bases between. The CDR3 spans 12 residues. Germline assignment: CDR1 DFQATT and CDR2 SNEGSKA (reference sequence). CDR3 bases: TGCAGTGCTAGAGGCGGCGATCAGCCCCAGCATTTT. It codes for CSARGGDQPQHF.

This clonotype has a count of ten or more. V and J are TRBV2 and TRBJ1-1; maybe TRBD1 (6 bases). There are 13 residues in the CDR3. The V and J ends lost 4 bases and 5 bases respectively, with 11 bases between them. Germline CDR1 reads SNHLY; CDR2 reads FYNNEI. The CDR3 sequence: CASSGQEWTEAFF. Here the CDR3 DNA reads TGTGCCAGCAGTGGACAGGAGTGGACTGAAGCTTTCTTT.

The chain joins TRBV7-2 to TRBJ2-3; 11 positions agree with TRBD2. With V trimmed by 2 bases and J by 2 bases, 3 bases remained unmatched. In germline, CDR1 is SGHTA, CDR2 FQGNSA. This CDR3 has 16 residues. Here the CDR3 DNA reads TGTGCCAGCAGCTTACTAGCGGGGGGAATCACAGATACGCAGTATTTT. It translates to CASSLLAGGITDTQYF.

This clonotype was recorded at least ten times. The chain employs TRBV7-7 and TRBJ2-7, with D hard to call. CDR1 is SSHAT and CDR2 is FNYEAQ in the germline V gene (reference sequence). V lost 0 bases and J lost 0, with 3 bases in between. This CDR3 has 13 residues. The CDR3: CASSLAVSYEQYF. The CDR3, as DNA: TGTGCCAGCAGCTTAGCAGTCTCCTACGAGCAGTACTTC. Using reference TRBV7-7 and TRBJ2-7 for the parts outside the CDR3, the full variable domain is GAGVSQSPRYKVTKRGQDVTLRCDPISSHATLYWYQQALGQGPEFLTYFNYEAQPDKSGLPSDRFSAERPEGSISTLTIQRTEQRDSAMYRCASSLAVSYEQYFGPGTRLTVT.

This clonotype was seen a few times. The J gene is TRBJ2-1, the V gene TRBV6-2 or TRBV6-3; 7 nucleotides align to TRBD1. Trimming cost V 6 bases and J 6 bases; bases outside gene matches: 11. Per germline, CDR1 MNHEY and CDR2 SVGEGT. CDR3 length: 15 residues. The CDR3 DNA sequence: TGTGCCAGCAGAATCGGACCCCAGGGGGTCAATGAGCAGTTCTTC. Translation: CASRIGPQGVNEQFF.

This clonotype was detected only a few times. The gene calls are TRBV7-9 and TRBJ2-6, with D perhaps being TRBD1 or TRBD2 (5 bases each). CDR3 length: 19 amino acids. Germline V CDR1 and CDR2: SEHNR, FQNEAQ (reference sequence). Between the trimmed V and J ends, which lost 5 bases and 1 base, there was a span of 21 bases. In DNA, the CDR3 is TGTGCCAGCAGCCCCCGATCGGGGCTAGCCAAATCTGGGGCCAACGTCCTGACTTTC. This encodes CASSPRSGLAKSGANVLTF.

The gene calls are TRBV29-1 and TRBJ1-5; 9 bases align to TRBD1. From germline, CDR1 is SQVTM and CDR2 ANQGSEA. V was clipped by 5 bases and J by 1 base; unmatched bases: 3. CDR3 size: 14 residues. The CDR3 region has the DNA TGCAGCGTTCGGACAGGGGCGAGCAATCAGCCCCAGCATTTT. Amino acids: CSVRTGASNQPQHF.

This clonotype was counted a few times. The chain joins TRBV6-2 or TRBV6-3 to TRBJ2-2, with 7 bases aligning to TRBD2. Germline CDR1 reads MNHEY; CDR2 reads SVGEGT. The CDR3 consists of 19 residues. Trimming removed 1 base from V and 2 bases from J; junction bases left unmatched: 13. CDR3 protein: CASSYFRRAGEPNTGELFF. The CDR3, as DNA: TGTGCCAGCAGTTACTTTAGGAGGGCGGGGGAACCTAACACCGGGGAGCTGTTTTTT.

This clonotype was counted a few times. The chain is built from TRBV29-1 and TRBJ1-1; D not certain. The CDR3 has 14 amino acids. V was clipped by 5 bases and J by 0 bases, with 13 bases between them. The germline V gene encodes CDR1 SQVTM and CDR2 ANQGSEA. The DNA for the CDR3 is TGCAGCGTTTCAACGTTGCCAATGAACACTGAAGCTTTCTTT. Translated: CSVSTLPMNTEAFF.